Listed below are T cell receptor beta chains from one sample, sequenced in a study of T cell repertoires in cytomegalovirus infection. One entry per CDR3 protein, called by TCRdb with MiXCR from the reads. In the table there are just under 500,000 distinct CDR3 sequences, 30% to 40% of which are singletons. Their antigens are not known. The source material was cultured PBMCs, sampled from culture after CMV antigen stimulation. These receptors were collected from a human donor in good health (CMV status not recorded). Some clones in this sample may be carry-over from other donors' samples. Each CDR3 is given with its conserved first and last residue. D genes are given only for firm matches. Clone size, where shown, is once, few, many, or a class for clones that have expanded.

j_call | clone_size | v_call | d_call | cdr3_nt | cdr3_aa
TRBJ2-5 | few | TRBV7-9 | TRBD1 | TGTGCCAGCAGCTCATTCGGTATTACCCGGGACAGCCAAGAGACCCAGTACTTC | CASSSFGITRDSQETQYF
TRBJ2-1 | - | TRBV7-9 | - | TGTGCCAGCAGTACCTGGCCGAGCTCCTACAATGAGCAGTTCTTC | CASSTWPSSYNEQFF
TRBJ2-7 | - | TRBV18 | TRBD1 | TGTGCCAGCTCACCATCAGGGGGCGAGCAGTACTTC | CASSPSGGEQYF
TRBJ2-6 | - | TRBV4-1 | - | TGCGCCAGCAGCCAGATTGTGGCTAGCCGTGCTTGGGGGGCCAACGTCCTGACTTTC | CASSQIVASRAWGANVLTF
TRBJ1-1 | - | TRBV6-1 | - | TGTGCCAGCAGTTGGACCCGTATGAGTACTGAAGCTTTCTTT | CASSWTRMSTEAFF
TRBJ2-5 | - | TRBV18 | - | TGTGCCAGCTCACAACAGAGTTACCAAGAGACCCAGTACTTC | CASSQQSYQETQYF
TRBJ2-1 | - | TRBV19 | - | TGTGCCAGTACCCTCTCGGGGATTGATGAGCAGTTCTTC | CASTLSGIDEQFF
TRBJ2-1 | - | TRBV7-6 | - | TGTGCCAGCAGCTTCAATCTAGTGGAGTTTAATGAGCAGTTCTTC | CASSFNLVEFNEQFF
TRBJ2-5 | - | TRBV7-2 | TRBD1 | TGTGCCAGCAGCTTGATGCAGGGGGTCGGAGAGACCCAGTACTTC | CASSLMQGVGETQYF
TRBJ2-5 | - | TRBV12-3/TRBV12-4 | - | TGTGCCAGCAGGAGCGGTCGGGCTAGGACGAGAGAGACCCAGTACTTC | CASRSGRARTRETQYF
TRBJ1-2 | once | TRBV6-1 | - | TGTGCCAGCATCGCGGTGGGGAGCTATGGCTACACCTTC | CASIAVGSYGYTF
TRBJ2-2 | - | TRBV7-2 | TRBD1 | TGTGCCAGCAGCTTACAGTCGGACAGGTCCGGGGAGCTGTTTTTT | CASSLQSDRSGELFF
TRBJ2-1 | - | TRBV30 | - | TGTGCCTGGAGCACTAGCAGGGAGCAGTTCTTC | CAWSTSREQFF
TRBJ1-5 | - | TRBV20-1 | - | TGCAGTGCTAGCAGGGTTAATCAGCCCCAGCATTTT | CSASRVNQPQHF
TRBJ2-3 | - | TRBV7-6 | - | TGTGCCAGCAGCTTAGCGGTTGCGGGAAGCACAGATACGCAGTATTTT | CASSLAVAGSTDTQYF
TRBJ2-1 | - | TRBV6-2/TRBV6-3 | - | TGTGCCAGCAGACAAACTAGGGGTGATGAGCAGTTCTTC | CASRQTRGDEQFF
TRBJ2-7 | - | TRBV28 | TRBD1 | TGTGCCAGCACCAGGGGGTTAAGCTCCTACGAGCAGTACTTC | CASTRGLSSYEQYF
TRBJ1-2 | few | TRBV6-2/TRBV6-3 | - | TGTGCCAGCAGTTACTCCGTCGTTAGGGGAGCTACTAATGGCTACACCTTC | CASSYSVVRGATNGYTF
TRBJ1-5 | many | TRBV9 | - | TGTGCCAGCAGCGCCGAAGGGGTGATCAATCAGCCCCAGCATTTT | CASSAEGVINQPQHF
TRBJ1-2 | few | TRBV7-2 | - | TGTGCCAGCAGCCCGGCGCGGTTTAGCTACACCTTC | CASSPARFSYTF